Listed here are 20 T cell receptor beta chains from one sample, sequenced in a study of cytomegalovirus exposure and HLA in healthy donors. Researchers ran the PCR with 60 Vbeta and 13 Jbeta primers. Sequenced by immunoSEQ multiplex PCR; TCRdb stores in-frame clones only, minus some. The table includes more than 95,000 clones, 74% detected once. Sequencing was carried out using PBMCs. These receptors came from a woman between 50 and 59 years old in good health and CMV-seropositive.

The chain couples TRBV18 to TRBJ2-7; weak D call: TRBD2 (6 bases). This CDR3 region has 15 residues. Germline V lookup: CDR1 KGHSH, CDR2 LQKENI. V was trimmed by 2 bases and J by 0 bases, leaving 11 bases between them. Here the CDR3 DNA reads TGTGCCAGCTCACCATCCGGGGGTTACTCCTACGAGCAGTACTTC. The encoded protein is CASSPSGGYSYEQYF.

This rearrangement joins TRBV30 to TRBJ1-4, with D maybe TRBD1 (6 bases). Germline V gene lookup returns CDR1 GTSNPN and CDR2 SVGIG (reference sequence). With 3 bases removed from V and 1 base from J, the gap between germline ends came to 9 bases. CDR3 size: 14 residues. CDR3: CAWRKQGTNEKLFF. In DNA, the CDR3 is TGTGCCTGGAGGAAACAGGGAACTAATGAAAAACTGTTTTTT.

This clone was detected a few times. The gene calls are TRBV5-6 and TRBJ1-6; D may be TRBD1 (5 bases). Germline lookup yields CDR1 SGHDT and CDR2 YYEEEE. This CDR3 is built from 16 residues. V lost 0 bases, J lost 7 bases, and 14 bases lay in between. The CDR3 sequence: CASSLDPGTPNSPLHF. DNA for the CDR3: TGTGCCAGCAGCTTGGACCCAGGGACTCCGAATTCACCCCTCCACTTT.

The chain couples TRBV9 to TRBJ2-3; no definite D call. Trimming removed 0 bases at V and 1 base at J, with 9 bases between. This CDR3 is 15 amino acids long. Per the germline V gene, CDR1 is SGDLS and CDR2 is YYNGEE. Written as DNA, the CDR3 is TGTGCCAGCAGCGTAGATGTGGCAGGCACAGATACGCAGTATTTT. It codes for CASSVDVAGTDTQYF.

The chain recombines TRBV28 with TRBJ1-6; 7 nucleotides agree with TRBD1. The CDR3 totals 19 residues. Germline CDR1 MDHEN, CDR2 SYDVKM. V gave up 6 bases and J gave up 3 bases; unmatched junction bases: 17. CDR3 DNA sequence: TGTGCCAGCAGGCACACCGGGACAGCAAAAAAGTACTATAATTCACCCCTCCACTTT. Its translation: CASRHTGTAKKYYNSPLHF.

This clone was observed a handful of times. V is TRBV5-1 and J is TRBJ1-1; TRBD1 is a possible D gene (5 bases). From germline, CDR1 is SGHRS and CDR2 YFSETQ. V was pared by 1 base and J by 6 bases, with 10 bases between. This CDR3 spans 13 amino acids. In nucleotides, the CDR3 is TGCGCCAGCAGCTTGTCAGGGAATTCTGAAGCTTTCTTT. Translated: CASSLSGNSEAFF. Supplemented by reference TRBV5-1 and TRBJ1-1, the full variable domain reads KAGVTQTPRYLIKTRGQQVTLSCSPISGHRSVSWYQQTPGQGLQFLFEYFSETQRNKGNFPGRFSGRQFSNSRSEMNVSTLELGDSALYLCASSLSGNSEAFFGQGTRLTVV.

This clone was seen a few times. The chain combines TRBV28 with TRBJ2-7, with D possibly being TRBD2 (5 bases). The CDR3 spans 12 residues. Germline CDR1 MDHEN, CDR2 SYDVKM. The V and J ends lost 7 bases and 1 base respectively, with 8 bases between them. The CDR3 loop is CASKRGSYEQYF. The CDR3 DNA is TGTGCCAGCAAACGGGGATCCTACGAGCAGTACTTC.

The chain has TRBV5-4 and TRBJ2-5; D possibly corresponds to TRBD1 (6 bases). Germline V gives CDR1 SGHNT, CDR2 YYREEE (reference sequence). CDR3 size: 16 residues. V was trimmed by 0 bases and J by 1 base, leaving 13 bases between them. Here the CDR3 reads CASSLAMTGPQETQYF. The CDR3, as DNA: TGTGCCAGCAGCTTGGCAATGACAGGCCCCCAAGAGACCCAGTACTTC.

This clone has a handful of counts. The chain joins TRBV10-3 to TRBJ1-5; no clear D gene. V was pared by 0 bases and J by 6 bases, with 12 bases between. The CDR3 spans 15 residues. Germline CDR1 and CDR2: ENHRY and SYGVKD. The CDR3 sequence is CAISESSLGVQPQHF. The CDR3 DNA follows: TGTGCCATCAGTGAGTCGAGCCTAGGAGTTCAGCCCCAGCATTTT.

As to this clone: Other DNA sequences in the same sample also yield this CDR3. The J gene is TRBJ2-7, the V gene TRBV7-9, with 9 bases lining up with TRBD2. Trimming cost V 5 bases and J 4 bases; bases outside gene matches: 6. CDR3 length: 14 amino acids. The germline V gene has CDR1 SEHNR and CDR2 FQNEAQ (reference sequence). The CDR3 sequence is CASSPPSGDYEQYF. The CDR3 coding sequence is TGTGCCAGCAGCCCGCCTAGCGGGGATTACGAGCAGTACTTC.

This chain uses TRBV12-5 with TRBJ2-3, with D possibly being TRBD1 (5 bases). V was cut by 7 bases and J by 3 bases, with 14 bases left in between. CDR3 length equals 14 residues. Germline V gene sequence: CDR1 LGHNT, CDR2 FRNRAP. DNA for the CDR3: TGTGCTAGTGTCCAGGGTTCGGGTACAGATACGCAGTATTTT. Translated, it gives CASVQGSGTDTQYF.

This clone was seen only a few times. V is TRBV6-1 and J is TRBJ2-6; D is undetermined. From germline, CDR1 is MNHNS and CDR2 SASEGT. The V end was cut by 3 bases, the J end by 4 bases, with 7 bases between. The CDR3 spans 14 residues. CDR3 sequence: CASSEVAGANVLTF. CDR3 DNA sequence: TGTGCCAGCAGTGAGGTGGCCGGGGCCAACGTCCTGACTTTC.

This clone showed up just a few times. The J gene is TRBJ1-2, the V gene TRBV11-1; TRBD1 aligns across 9 bases. Germline assignment: CDR1 SGHAT and CDR2 FQDESV (reference sequence). J was trimmed by 6 bases and V by 5 bases; bases with no gene match: 4. This CDR3 is built from 13 residues. The CDR3 loop reads CASSRDRDHGYTF. For the CDR3, the DNA is TGTGCCAGCAGCCGGGACAGGGATCATGGCTACACCTTC.

DNA for the CDR3: TGTGCCAGCAGCCCACAGGGAGACACTGAAGCTTTCTTT. Its translation: CASSPQGDTEAFF. V is TRBV7-9 and J is TRBJ1-1; TRBD1 is a possible D gene (6 bases). The CDR3 is 13 amino acids. V was shortened by 5 bases and J by 3 bases, with 10 bases between the two germline ends. CDR1 is SEHNR, CDR2 FQNEAQ, per germline (reference sequence).

V is TRBV27 and J is TRBJ1-4, with 9 bases identical to TRBD1. This CDR3 spans 15 amino acids. V trimming: 0 bases; J trimming: 8 bases; junction bases outside the gene matches: 4. Per germline, CDR1 MNHEY and CDR2 SMNVEV (reference sequence). CDR3 nucleotides: TGTGCCAGCAGTTTATCGACAGGGGGTGGAGAAAAACTGTTTTTT. Protein sequence: CASSLSTGGGEKLFF.

The V and J genes are TRBV2 and TRBJ1-5; perhaps TRBD1 as D (6 bases). The CDR3 is made up of 14 amino acids. Germline V CDR1 and CDR2: SNHLY, FYNNEI. V dropped 6 bases and J dropped 0 bases, with 9 bases sitting between them. The CDR3 protein is CASSQGHSNQPQHF. The CDR3, as DNA: TGTGCCAGCAGCCAGGGGCATAGCAATCAGCCCCAGCATTTT.

V and J are TRBV29-1 and TRBJ2-1, with D perhaps TRBD2 (5 bases). There are 15 residues in the CDR3. In germline, CDR1 is SQVTM, CDR2 ANQGSEA. V lost 4 bases to trimming and J lost 0 bases, with 13 bases between them. The CDR3 loop is CSVVPGVSSYNEQFF. The CDR3 DNA sequence: TGCAGCGTTGTTCCCGGGGTAAGCTCCTACAATGAGCAGTTCTTC.

J is TRBJ2-5 and V is TRBV4-2; 11 positions match TRBD2. Germline CDR1 reads LGHNA; CDR2 reads YNFKEQ. V lost 0 bases and J lost 4; bases outside the gene matches: 7. The CDR3 loop spans 17 amino acids. The CDR3 here is CASSQDLSGGARETQYF. The CDR3 DNA sequence: TGTGCCAGCAGCCAAGACCTTAGCGGGGGGGCCAGAGAGACCCAGTACTTC.

This chain links TRBV19 with TRBJ1-2; D is uncertain. Germline V CDR1 and CDR2: LNHDA, SQIVND (reference sequence). Trimming cost V 2 bases and J 8 bases, with 9 bases left between them. The CDR3 totals 12 residues. This chain's CDR3 is CASSISGFGYTF. CDR3 coding DNA: TGTGCCAGTAGTATATCGGGGTTCGGCTACACCTTC. The variable domain in full, completed from reference TRBV19 and TRBJ1-2, reads DGGITQSPKYLFRKEGQNVTLSCEQNLNHDAMYWYRQDPGQGLRLIYYSQIVNDFQKGDIAEGYSVSREKKESFPLTVTSAQKNPTAFYLCASSISGFGYTFGSGTRLTVV.

The CDR3 coding sequence is TGCGCCAGCAGCCAAGATCTCAGGGATAATGCTGAAGCTTTCTTT. Amino acids: CASSQDLRDNAEAFF. The genes are TRBV4-3 and TRBJ1-1; possible D gene TRBD1, 5 bases. CDR3 length equals 15 residues. Germline loops: CDR1 LGHNA, CDR2 YSLEER. Trimming took 0 bases from V and 6 from J, leaving 14 bases between them.